This T cell receptor beta chain was retrieved from a study of T-cell memory formation after mild COVID-19. About the research overall: Across donors, TCR clusters were largely donor specific.

Notes on the study in general: The SARS-CoV-2 specificity of second-wave clones reaching peak at day 37 remained unverified.

TCRdb reanalysed the 5' RACE reads using MiXCR and keeps one entry per CDR3 protein. This sample carries about 14,000 distinct CDR3 sequences, roughly a fifth of them seen once, and the ten largest clones take about 52%. Germline CDR1 SQVTM, CDR2 ANQGSEA. The CDR3 is made up of 14 amino acids. A few counts support this clonotype. Its antigen is as yet unknown. With a much larger clone just one base away, this may be a read error. This rearrangement joins TRBV29-1 to TRBJ2-1; 7 nucleotides match TRBD2. This clonotype was sampled from an adult woman who had mild COVID-19 (a few samples of this study predate the infection). Cell type and time point are not known. The specimen was PBMCs or a T cell subset sorted from them (not recorded which). CDR3: CSVLIGGEGNDQFF. Here the CDR3 DNA reads TGCAGCGTTCTTATAGGCGGGGAGGGGAATGATCAGTTCTTC.